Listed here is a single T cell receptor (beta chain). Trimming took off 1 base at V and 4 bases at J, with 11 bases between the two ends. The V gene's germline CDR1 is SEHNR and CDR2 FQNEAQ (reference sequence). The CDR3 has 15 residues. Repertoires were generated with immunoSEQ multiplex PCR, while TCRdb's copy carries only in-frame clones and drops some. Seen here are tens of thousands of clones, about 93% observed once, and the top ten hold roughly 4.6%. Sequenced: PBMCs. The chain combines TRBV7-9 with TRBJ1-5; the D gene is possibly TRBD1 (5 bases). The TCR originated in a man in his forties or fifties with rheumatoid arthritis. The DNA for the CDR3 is TGTGCCAGCAGCTTAGGGGGACCGCTAAATCAGCCCCAGCATTTT. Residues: CASSLGGPLNQPQHF.